The clone carrying this T cell receptor (beta chain) has ten or more counts. No antigen is known for it. The germline gives CDR1 SGHDT, CDR2 YYEEEE. V was trimmed by 1 base and J by 4 bases, leaving 2 bases between them. The CDR3 runs to 11 residues. TCRdb fed the multiplex PCR reads into MiXCR, producing one record per CDR3 protein. Of approximately 52,000 distinct CDR3 sequences listed, 35% to 50% were seen once; the top ten hold 10%. This entry is derived from a study of breast tumors, draining lymph nodes, adjacent tissues. Whole-study results and caveats: Findings are consistent with lymph node origin and intratumoral expansion of most tumor T cells. Compared with lymph nodes, tumors were less diverse; compared with nontumor tissue, more. Compared with basal-like, luminal-like tumors shared significantly more repertoire with nontumor tissue. That most tumor T cells come from lymph nodes remained unproven.

The receptor comes from a female donor with breast cancer. Some clones in this sample may be carry-over from other donors' samples. Sample: breast tumor tissue. The chain combines TRBV5-6 with TRBJ2-5; no clear D. CDR3 residues: CASSLRETQYF. CDR3 DNA: TGTGCCAGCAGCTTGAGAGAGACCCAGTACTTC.